What follows is one T cell receptor beta chain and its context. Antigen: not known. Assay: immunoSEQ multiplex PCR; the TCRdb copy retains only in-frame clones and omits some. Among about 420,000 clones listed, approximately 87% were seen once. These data belong to a study of Ad26.COV2.S vaccination and SARS-CoV-2 variants. Study background: Administration of Ad26.COV2.S was intramuscular, either once or twice 56 days apart.

The V gene lost 0 bases and the J gene lost 3 bases, with 10 bases spanning the gap. There are 14 residues in the CDR3. CDR1 and CDR2 from the germline V gene are SGHNT and YYREEE (reference sequence). General observations from the study: A substantial breadth of spike-specific CD8+ and CD4+ T cell responses after vaccination has been reported.

Indicated treatment: about 20 received Ad26.COV2.S at low or high dose, single or two shots; roughly five received placebo; per-sample allocation not given. Vaccine and placebo recipients were sampled on day 63 after the first injection. The gene calls are TRBV5-4 and TRBJ2-7; D may be TRBD1 (5 bases). This clonotype was obtained from a person between 18 and 59 years old who received the Ad26.COV2.S COVID-19 vaccine or a placebo. Source: peripheral blood, taken in a trial of Ad26.COV2.S vaccine versus placebo. The CDR3 protein is CASSLAGMVYEQYF. The DNA of the CDR3 is TGTGCCAGCAGCTTGGCAGGGATGGTCTACGAGCAGTACTTC. Combining the CDR3 with reference TRBV5-4 and TRBJ2-7 gives the whole variable domain ETGVTQSPTHLIKTRGQQVTLRCSSQSGHNTVSWYQQALGQGPQFIFQYYREEENGRGNFPPRFSGLQFPNYSSELNVNALELDDSALYLCASSLAGMVYEQYFGPGTRLTVT.